The sequence of this T cell receptor beta chain was determined in a study of radiotherapy plus CTLA-4 blockade in lung cancer. Looking at the study overall: Objective responses were observed in less than 20% of patients, and disease control was achieved by approximately 32%.

Germline CDR1 is SQVTM and CDR2 is ANQGSEA. The CDR3 runs 15 residues. Trimming at V came to 8 bases and at J to 0 bases, leaving 10 bases not matched to a gene. Study observations and caveats: Per reports, early blood T cell clone dynamics, plus interferon-beta, forecast response most strongly. The study found tumor-derived TCR clones expanded in blood after radiotherapy plus ipilimumab.

Method: immunoSEQ multiplex PCR; TCRdb's copy keeps in-frame clones and lacks some. The data show tens of thousands of clones, under 85% seen once. A remark on this clone: Its antigen is still unknown.

The gene calls are TRBV29-1 and TRBJ1-2; 9 nucleotides agree with TRBD1. The input for sequencing was peripheral blood, taken from a patient treated with radiotherapy plus ipilimumab. This TCR was sampled from a human donor with non-small cell lung cancer that progressed on radiotherapy plus ipilimumab. The CDR3 reads CSIPDRGRANYGYTF. CDR3 bases: TGCAGCATTCCGGACAGGGGCAGAGCTAACTATGGCTACACCTTC.